This T cell receptor (beta chain) was recorded in a study of regulatory T cells in long-lasting Graves disease. Overall study: The antithyroid drugs taken by newly diagnosed Graves' patients had been used for under 3 months. Whole-study results and caveats: Favored gene segments in persistent disease were TRBV28, TRBJ1-2 and TRBJ2-5.

V dropped 4 bases and J dropped 4 bases, with 14 bases sitting between them. This CDR3 contains 13 residues. The germline V gene has CDR1 SQVTM and CDR2 ANQGSEA. This clonotype has just a few counts. Its specificity is not known. The sample's time point: newly diagnosed GD, antithyroid drugs for less than 3 months. The TCR library was made from RNA extracted from PBMCs. iRepertoire HTBI primers and Arm-PCR of CDR3 regions built TCR beta libraries. One entry per CDR3 protein results from TCRdb running MiXCR on the multiplex PCR reads. The sample lists 400,000 to 500,000 distinct CDR3 sequences, about 15% occurring once. This sample also appeared in a second study, on T cells in Graves' hyperthyroidism and ophthalmopathy. This second report adds: Carried out on the TCR CDR3, a first-round RT-PCR used the HTBI primer set. Researchers found most expanded thyroid clonotypes above 0.001 in blood as well.

The TCR originated in a woman aged 30 to 39 with Graves disease. The chain is built from TRBV29-1 and TRBJ2-7; D perhaps matches TRBD2 (7 bases). The sample in question was peripheral blood mononuclear cells (PBMCs), obtained at new diagnosis, from a patient treated with antithyroid drugs. The CDR3: CSVVWGGTYEQYF. As DNA, the CDR3 is TGCAGCGTTGTCTGGGGAGGGACATACGAGCAGTACTTC.